This TCR beta chain emerged from a study of shared clonotypes between healthy human individuals. Study observations and caveats: Clonotype sharing among donors likely depends on sequencing depth. Naive subsets typically showed greater estimated richness than memory subsets.

Naive CD8 isolation took CD45RO-negative cells positively selected for CCR7 and excluded terminally differentiated effector memory CD45RA+ cells. It was at deep level that the assay was run. Measured with immunoSEQ multiplex PCR; TCRdb has only the in-frame clones, and not every one. The sample lists more than 600,000 clones; just over 90% were seen once. V was trimmed by 11 bases and J by 0 bases, leaving 11 bases between them. CDR3 length: 13 residues. The germline gives CDR1 SEHNR, CDR2 FQNEAQ (reference sequence). To note about this clone: Its cognate antigen is unknown.

V and J are TRBV7-9 and TRBJ1-3; the D is unclear. Sequencing input: naive CD8+ T cells sorted from blood. The sequence was obtained from a man aged 25-40 years in good health. The CDR3 loop is CAAIGGSGNTIYF. The CDR3 DNA reads TGTGCCGCAATCGGTGGCTCTGGAAACACCATATATTTT.